This paragraph reports one T cell receptor (beta chain). Some clones are missing from TCRdb's copy, which holds only in-frame ones; the method was immunoSEQ multiplex PCR. The top ten clones hold around 6.4% of a sample with about 350,000 clones, about 87% of them seen once. Regarding treatment: some 20 received Ad26.COV2.S at low or high dose, single or two shots; a few received placebo; per-sample allocation not given. Sampling was performed 63 days after the first vaccine or placebo injection. The data were obtained in a study of Ad26.COV2.S vaccination and SARS-CoV-2 variants. Germline loops: CDR1 SGHTA, CDR2 FQGTGA. The CDR3 runs to 16 residues. V lost 2 bases, J lost 7 bases, and 21 bases lay in between.

Sequenced material: peripheral blood, taken in a trial of Ad26.COV2.S vaccine versus placebo. The genes are TRBV7-3 and TRBJ2-7; D unclear. The receptor's source is a person between 18 and 65 years old who received the Ad26.COV2.S COVID-19 vaccine or a placebo. The CDR3 nucleotides read TGTGCCAGCAGCTTATCAAGTCCGCGAGTTGCAAGGGAGCAGTACTTC. Amino acids: CASSLSSPRVAREQYF.